The rows below give T cell receptor beta chains drawn from one sample of a study of graft-versus-host responses after intestinal transplantation. Using immunoSEQ multiplex PCR, the repertoire was profiled, and TCRdb retains in-frame clones only, with some absent. The sample lists approximately 110,000 clones, just over 90% occurring once. Their specific antigens are unknown. This specimen consisted of unstimulated CD4+ T cells sorted from spleen or lymph node cells, obtained before transplant. The source of these receptors is a human donor who was the organ donor for an intestinal transplant. CDR3s include the opening cysteine and the closing phenylalanine or tryptophan. A D gene is named only where the DNA matches it firmly. Not every row has a clone size; where given, it reads once, few, many or a size class.

len: 15; d_gene: .; abundance: .; v_gene: TRBV4-2; j_gene: TRBJ1-4; CDR3aa: CASSQTWDTNEKLFF; CDR3nt: TGTGCCAGCAGCCAAACCTGGGACACTAATGAAAAACTGTTTTTT
len: 15; d_gene: TRBD1; abundance: .; v_gene: TRBV5-5; j_gene: TRBJ2-2; CDR3aa: CASTDRGRNTGELFF; CDR3nt: TGTGCCAGCACCGACAGGGGGCGCAACACCGGGGAGCTGTTTTTT
len: 13; d_gene: .; abundance: .; v_gene: TRBV29-1; j_gene: TRBJ2-2; CDR3aa: CSVRELNTGELFF; CDR3nt: TGCAGCGTCCGGGAATTAAACACCGGGGAGCTGTTTTTT
len: 16; d_gene: TRBD1; abundance: .; v_gene: TRBV9; j_gene: TRBJ1-1; CDR3aa: CASSVEDRDSNTEAFF; CDR3nt: TGTGCCAGCAGCGTAGAGGACAGGGATTCGAACACTGAAGCTTTCTTT
len: 15; d_gene: .; abundance: .; v_gene: TRBV10-3; j_gene: TRBJ2-7; CDR3aa: CAISVGGGGSYEQYF; CDR3nt: TGTGCCATCAGTGTTGGGGGCGGGGGCTCCTACGAGCAGTACTTC
len: 17; d_gene: TRBD1; abundance: few; v_gene: TRBV4-1; j_gene: TRBJ1-3; CDR3aa: CASSQVGQGEAGNTIYF; CDR3nt: TGCGCCAGCAGCCAAGTGGGACAGGGGGAAGCTGGAAACACCATATATTTT
len: 15; d_gene: .; abundance: .; v_gene: TRBV4-3; j_gene: TRBJ1-6; CDR3aa: CASSQESGLGSPLHF; CDR3nt: TGCGCCAGCAGCCAAGAGTCCGGGTTGGGGTCACCCCTCCACTTT
len: 16; d_gene: .; abundance: once; v_gene: TRBV27; j_gene: TRBJ2-3; CDR3aa: CASSFWGRGGTDTQYF; CDR3nt: TGTGCCAGCAGTTTCTGGGGGAGAGGGGGGACAGATACGCAGTATTTT
len: 14; d_gene: .; abundance: .; v_gene: TRBV5-4; j_gene: TRBJ1-5; CDR3aa: CASSFYGNNQPQHF; CDR3nt: TGTGCCAGCAGCTTTTATGGTAACAATCAGCCCCAGCATTTT
len: 13; d_gene: TRBD2; abundance: .; v_gene: TRBV6-5; j_gene: TRBJ2-7; CDR3aa: CASSRLAENEQYF; CDR3nt: TGTGCCAGCAGTAGACTAGCGGAGAACGAGCAGTACTTC
len: 15; d_gene: .; abundance: .; v_gene: TRBV7-6; j_gene: TRBJ1-6; CDR3aa: CASSLAGSYNSPLHF; CDR3nt: TGTGCCAGCAGCTTAGCCGGCTCCTATAATTCACCCCTCCACTTT
len: 16; d_gene: TRBD2; abundance: .; v_gene: TRBV11-3; j_gene: TRBJ2-3; CDR3aa: CASSPREGRSTDTQYF; CDR3nt: TGTGCCAGCAGCCCCCGGGAGGGCCGATCCACAGATACGCAGTATTTT
len: 17; d_gene: .; abundance: .; v_gene: TRBV2; j_gene: TRBJ1-6; CDR3aa: CASKLKGRSSYNSPLHF; CDR3nt: TGTGCCAGCAAGTTGAAGGGCAGGAGCTCCTATAATTCACCCCTCCACTTT
len: 14; d_gene: TRBD2; abundance: .; v_gene: TRBV11-2; j_gene: TRBJ2-1; CDR3aa: CASSFSGSSREQFF; CDR3nt: TGTGCCAGCAGTTTTAGCGGGAGCTCTCGGGAGCAGTTCTTC
len: 13; d_gene: .; abundance: .; v_gene: TRBV28; j_gene: TRBJ2-7; CDR3aa: CASSSGRDHEQYF; CDR3nt: TGTGCCAGCAGTTCGGGCAGGGACCACGAGCAGTACTTC
len: 14; d_gene: .; abundance: .; v_gene: TRBV7-2; j_gene: TRBJ2-2; CDR3aa: CASSPLAHTGELFF; CDR3nt: TGTGCCAGCAGCCCGCTCGCCCACACCGGGGAGCTGTTTTTT
len: 14; d_gene: .; abundance: .; v_gene: TRBV11-2; j_gene: TRBJ1-2; CDR3aa: CASSLDPGSYGYTF; CDR3nt: TGTGCCAGCAGCTTAGATCCAGGGTCCTATGGCTACACCTTC
len: 14; d_gene: .; abundance: once; v_gene: TRBV27; j_gene: TRBJ2-2; CDR3aa: CASSPAPPTGELFF; CDR3nt: TGTGCCAGCAGTCCAGCCCCGCCTACCGGGGAGCTGTTTTTT
len: 13; d_gene: TRBD2; abundance: .; v_gene: TRBV6-6; j_gene: TRBJ2-1; CDR3aa: CASNLREGNEQFF; CDR3nt: TGTGCCAGCAACCTACGGGAGGGCAATGAGCAGTTCTTC
len: 14; d_gene: .; abundance: .; v_gene: TRBV5-6; j_gene: TRBJ1-2; CDR3aa: CASSRIPGYYGYTF; CDR3nt: TGTGCCAGCAGCAGAATACCAGGGTACTATGGCTACACCTTC
len: 18; d_gene: TRBD2; abundance: few; v_gene: TRBV5-1; j_gene: TRBJ2-3; CDR3aa: CASSRRLAGGTSTDTQYF; CDR3nt: TGCGCCAGCAGCCGGCGACTAGCGGGAGGGACTAGCACAGATACGCAGTATTTT
len: 15; d_gene: TRBD2; abundance: .; v_gene: TRBV7-2; j_gene: TRBJ2-1; CDR3aa: CASSSGLAGYNEQFF; CDR3nt: TGTGCCAGCAGCTCGGGACTAGCGGGCTACAATGAGCAGTTCTTC
len: 14; d_gene: .; abundance: .; v_gene: TRBV5-1; j_gene: TRBJ1-2; CDR3aa: CASTPGLLSYGYTF; CDR3nt: TGCGCCAGCACTCCGGGACTGCTTAGCTATGGCTACACCTTC
len: 13; d_gene: .; abundance: .; v_gene: TRBV7-9; j_gene: TRBJ1-1; CDR3aa: CASSLSTVTEAFF; CDR3nt: TGTGCCAGCAGCTTATCTACTGTCACTGAAGCTTTCTTT
len: 11; d_gene: .; abundance: .; v_gene: TRBV11-1; j_gene: TRBJ1-2; CDR3aa: CASSPGTAYTF; CDR3nt: TGTGCCAGCAGCCCTGGGACGGCCTACACCTTC
len: 13; d_gene: .; abundance: .; v_gene: TRBV28; j_gene: TRBJ2-3; CDR3aa: CASRRRGADTQYF; CDR3nt: TGTGCCAGCAGACGGAGGGGGGCAGATACGCAGTATTTT
len: 12; d_gene: .; abundance: .; v_gene: TRBV30; j_gene: TRBJ1-2; CDR3aa: CAWSVAGVGYTF; CDR3nt: TGTGCCTGGAGTGTAGCAGGGGTAGGCTACACCTTC
len: 16; d_gene: .; abundance: few; v_gene: TRBV21-1; j_gene: TRBJ2-6; CDR3aa: CASSPYTGVGANVLTF; CDR3nt: TGTGCCAGCAGCCCCTATACAGGGGTAGGGGCCAACGTCCTGACTTTC
len: 14; d_gene: .; abundance: .; v_gene: TRBV11-1; j_gene: TRBJ1-4; CDR3aa: CASSRTVSGEKLFF; CDR3nt: TGTGCCAGCAGCCGGACTGTTAGCGGTGAAAAACTGTTTTTT
len: 17; d_gene: TRBD1; abundance: .; v_gene: TRBV15; j_gene: TRBJ2-5; CDR3aa: CATSRVWAGGLSGTQYF; CDR3nt: TGTGCCACCAGCAGAGTTTGGGCAGGGGGCCTCTCTGGGACCCAGTACTTC
len: 14; d_gene: TRBD2; abundance: once; v_gene: TRBV2; j_gene: TRBJ2-1; CDR3aa: CASGTSGGYNEQFF; CDR3nt: TGTGCCAGCGGGACTAGCGGGGGATACAATGAGCAGTTCTTC
len: 14; d_gene: .; abundance: once; v_gene: TRBV11-2; j_gene: TRBJ2-6; CDR3aa: CASSLPGVDNVLTF; CDR3nt: TGTGCCAGCAGCTTACCGGGGGTAGACAACGTCCTGACTTTC
len: 13; d_gene: .; abundance: .; v_gene: TRBV10-3; j_gene: TRBJ1-5; CDR3aa: CAIRGSDNQPQHF; CDR3nt: TGTGCCATCAGGGGGAGCGACAATCAGCCCCAGCATTTT
len: 15; d_gene: .; abundance: .; v_gene: TRBV2; j_gene: TRBJ2-1; CDR3aa: CASSDLETSYNEQFF; CDR3nt: TGTGCCAGCAGTGATTTAGAGACCTCCTACAATGAGCAGTTCTTC
len: 15; d_gene: .; abundance: .; v_gene: TRBV25-1; j_gene: TRBJ2-1; CDR3aa: CASSEGGQAYNEQFF; CDR3nt: TGTGCCAGCAGTGAAGGGGGGCAGGCCTACAATGAGCAGTTCTTC
len: 15; d_gene: .; abundance: .; v_gene: TRBV5-1; j_gene: TRBJ2-1; CDR3aa: CASSLANALENEQFF; CDR3nt: TGCGCCAGCAGCTTGGCCAATGCTCTGGAGAATGAGCAGTTCTTC
len: 14; d_gene: .; abundance: .; v_gene: TRBV7-2; j_gene: TRBJ2-3; CDR3aa: CASSLRSGSDTQYF; CDR3nt: TGTGCCAGCAGCTTAAGGTCAGGGTCAGATACGCAGTATTTT
len: 14; d_gene: TRBD2; abundance: few; v_gene: TRBV6-5; j_gene: TRBJ2-7; CDR3aa: CASSRLAGAFEQYF; CDR3nt: TGTGCCAGCAGCCGACTAGCGGGAGCCTTCGAGCAGTACTTC
len: 16; d_gene: .; abundance: .; v_gene: TRBV2; j_gene: TRBJ1-2; CDR3aa: CASSESSTIAGYGYTF; CDR3nt: TGTGCCAGCAGTGAATCCTCCACTATCGCTGGCTATGGCTACACCTTC
len: 12; d_gene: .; abundance: .; v_gene: TRBV11-2; j_gene: TRBJ1-2; CDR3aa: CASSLGRYGYTF; CDR3nt: TGTGCCAGCAGCTTAGGAAGGTATGGCTACACCTTC
len: 14; d_gene: .; abundance: .; v_gene: TRBV4-1; j_gene: TRBJ1-2; CDR3aa: CASSQDHSARRYTF; CDR3nt: TGCGCCAGCAGCCAAGATCATTCGGCCAGAAGATACACCTTC